This TCR beta chain was obtained from a study of blood T cell repertoires in COVID-19 (dated by TCRdb to the early 2020s). Regarding the complete study: Samples covering the acute and convalescent phases of COVID-19 were provided by collaborators in the United States, Italy and Spain. The material from the prospective study consisted of cDNA or gDNA derived from T cells, B-cell-depleted T cells, or PBMCs. Subjects who had been exposed to COVID-19, were actively infected with it, or had recovered from it provided the deeply sampled blood TCRbeta repertoires that made up the dataset. The repertoires were released in a freely available public database intended as a resource for research on the immune response to SARS-CoV-2. The samples were drawn from two sources: the first 160 participants of the ongoing ImmuneRACE study, and 1,000 to 1,500 subjects contributed by 6 global collaborators. Sample metadata almost always included a de-identified subject ID, COVID-19 status, age in years and sex. Where available, HLA class I and class II types were obtained from metadata supplied by the sample provider rather than from assay-based typing.

In the prospective study, participants were about 18 to 90 years old, resided in approximately 22 geographic areas of the United States, and were enrolled through a virtual design. In the prospective study, participants were assigned to cohorts based on the clinical history participants reported in a screening survey and a study questionnaire. Exposed participants had been in contact, within 2 weeks of entering the study, with a person who had a PCR-confirmed or clinician-diagnosed case of COVID-19. Mobile phlebotomists in the prospective study collected whole blood, serum and a nasopharyngeal or oropharyngeal swab from every participant. Participants in the prospective study had the option to provide additional blood draws and questionnaires over a roughly 2-month period. Prospective study blood samples were shipped either frozen or at room temperature before DNA extraction. TCRbeta CDR3 regions were amplified from genomic DNA using the immunoSEQ Assay, a bias-controlled multiplex PCR. The original pipeline was this. Within the assay, amplification of reference gene primers was used to estimate how many nucleated cells each sample contained. To quantify the absolute abundance of each unique TCRbeta CDR3 rearrangement, sequence reads were collapsed and filtered. For each sample, productive Simpson clonality was calculated by taking the square root of Simpson's diversity index across productive rearrangements. The source is immuneACCESS, and TCRdb retained only in-frame sequences with V and J called. Part of the clones is not carried over; for the studies checked, unresolved V genes explain less than half of this, and the remainder is unexplained. Clonal size and the V and J genes are those of that table, whereas D and trimming came from the DNA. Across this sample there are 65,000 or so clones, with more than 55% seen only once. About half of the sample is in the top ten clones.

Points the paper makes about the study in general: The amount of clinical and demographic metadata varied by source and participant and was provided uncurated.

Spanning cysteine to phenylalanine, the CDR3 consists of 13 amino acids. Only the CDR3 DNA is retained, 39 bases long and in frame from the first base. The germline V gene specifies SGHTA as CDR1 and FQGNSA as CDR2. V is reduced by 2 bases and J by 2 bases, leaving a spacing of 5 bases between them. To note about this clone: Its antigen specificity is not known. Base qualities are not recorded, but no much larger clone differs from it by a single base.

This TCR came from a woman in her sixties or seventies who had been exposed to COVID-19. The sequencing input was PBMCs or T cells enriched from blood (not recorded which). This receptor chain uses TRBV7-2 and TRBJ2-3; the D gene identity is not certain. This receptor carries the CDR3 CASSLPVTDTQYF. The nucleotide sequence reads TGTGCCAGCAGCTTACCCGTCACAGATACGCAGTATTTT.